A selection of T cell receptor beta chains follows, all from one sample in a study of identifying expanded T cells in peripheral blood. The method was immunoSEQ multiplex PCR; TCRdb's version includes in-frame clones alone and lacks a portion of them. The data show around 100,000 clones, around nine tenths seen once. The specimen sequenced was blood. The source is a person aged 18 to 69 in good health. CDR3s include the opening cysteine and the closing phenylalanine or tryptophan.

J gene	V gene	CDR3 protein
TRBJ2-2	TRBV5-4	CASSYGTGELFF
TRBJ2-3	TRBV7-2	CASSFYGFPQDTQYF
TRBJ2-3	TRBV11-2	CASNRGLSTDTQYF
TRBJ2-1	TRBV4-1	CASSQGTGNYNEQFF
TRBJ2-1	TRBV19	CASIQQGAGNNEQFF
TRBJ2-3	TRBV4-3	CASSQGWASTDTQYF
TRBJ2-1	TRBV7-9	CASSSGVQGSPYNEQFF
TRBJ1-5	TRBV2	CASSQGPNQPQHF
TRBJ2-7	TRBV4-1	CASSRPGGYEQYF
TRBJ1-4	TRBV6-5	CASSLQITNEKLFF
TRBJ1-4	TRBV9	CASSVGHRRENEKLFF
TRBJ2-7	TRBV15	CATSRDGEKQYF
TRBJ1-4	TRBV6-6	CASRLRDGDEKLFF
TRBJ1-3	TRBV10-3	CASLSPGNTIYF
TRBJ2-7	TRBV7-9	CASSPTSGGKFYEQYF
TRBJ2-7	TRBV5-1	CASSSGGTVGEQYF
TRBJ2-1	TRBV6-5	CASRGSYNEQFF
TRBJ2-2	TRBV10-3	CAISPYGPSRGANTGELFF
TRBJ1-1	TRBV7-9	CASSFQGTSSAFF
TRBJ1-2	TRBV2	CASSDGVTMNYGYTF
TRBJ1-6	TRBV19	CASSIRGGALSPLHF
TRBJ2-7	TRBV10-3	CAISGGANPYEQYF
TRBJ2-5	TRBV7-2	CASSSRRGAAVGSTQYF
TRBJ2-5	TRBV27	CASSLITSGGSETQYF
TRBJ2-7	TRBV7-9	CASSLARGHEQYF
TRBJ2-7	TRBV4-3	CASSQVPYSYEQYF
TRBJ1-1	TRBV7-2	CASSFQKGLNTEAFF
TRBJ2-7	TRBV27	CASSGFGTGTHEQYF